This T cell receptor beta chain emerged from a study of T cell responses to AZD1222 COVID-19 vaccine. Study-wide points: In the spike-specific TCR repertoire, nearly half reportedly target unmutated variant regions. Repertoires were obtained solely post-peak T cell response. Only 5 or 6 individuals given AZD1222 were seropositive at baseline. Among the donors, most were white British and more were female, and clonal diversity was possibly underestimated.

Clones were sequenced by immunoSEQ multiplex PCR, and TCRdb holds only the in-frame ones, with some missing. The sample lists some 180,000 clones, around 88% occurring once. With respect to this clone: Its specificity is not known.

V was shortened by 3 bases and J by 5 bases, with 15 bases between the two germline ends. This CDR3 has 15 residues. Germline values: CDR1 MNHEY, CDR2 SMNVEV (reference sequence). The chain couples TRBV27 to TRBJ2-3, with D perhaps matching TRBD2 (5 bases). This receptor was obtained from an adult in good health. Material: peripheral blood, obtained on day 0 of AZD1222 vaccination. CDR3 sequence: CASSFLAGNVDTQYF. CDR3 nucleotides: TGTGCCAGCAGTTTTTTAGCCGGGAATGTAGATACGCAGTATTTT.